Reported below is one T cell receptor (beta chain). What it binds is not known. J gave up 6 bases and V 0 bases, and 4 bases lay outside the gene matches. This CDR3 has 14 residues. Per the germline V gene, CDR1 is MNHNY and CDR2 is SVGAGI (reference sequence). This entry belongs to a study of T cell repertoires in cytomegalovirus infection. Via MiXCR, TCRdb re-called the reads, giving one row per CDR3 protein. This sample has 140,000 to 150,000 distinct CDR3 sequences; about 32% occur once, and the top ten carry roughly 47%. J is TRBJ2-7 and V is TRBV6-6, with 8 bases lining up with TRBD1. The sample was CD8+ T cells from cultured PBMCs, taken from culture after CMV antigen stimulation. This clonotype was sampled from a human donor in good health (CMV status not recorded). Some clones in this sample may be carry-over from other donors' samples. This CDR3 reads CASSYSPDRAEQYF. In DNA form, the CDR3 reads TGTGCCAGCAGTTACTCGCCGGACAGGGCCGAGCAGTACTTC.